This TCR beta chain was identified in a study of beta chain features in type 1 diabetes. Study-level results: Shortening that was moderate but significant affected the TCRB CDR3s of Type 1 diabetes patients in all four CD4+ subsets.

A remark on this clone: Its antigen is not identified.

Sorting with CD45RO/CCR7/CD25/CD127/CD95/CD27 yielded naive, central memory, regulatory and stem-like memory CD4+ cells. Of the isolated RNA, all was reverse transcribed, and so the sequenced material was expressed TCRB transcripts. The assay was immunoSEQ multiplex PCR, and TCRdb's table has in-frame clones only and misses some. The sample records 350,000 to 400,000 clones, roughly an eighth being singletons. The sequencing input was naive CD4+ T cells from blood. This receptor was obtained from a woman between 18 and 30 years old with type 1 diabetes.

The CDR3 region has the DNA TGTGCCAGCAGCGTAATCGAGCTGGGAGGTACGCAGTATTTT. Its protein product is CASSVIELGGTQYF. The rearrangement uses TRBV9 and TRBJ2-3; D perhaps matches TRBD2 (6 bases). Germline loops: CDR1 SGDLS, CDR2 YYNGEE. V was cut by 1 base and J by 8 bases, with 14 bases left in between. The CDR3 length is 14 residues.